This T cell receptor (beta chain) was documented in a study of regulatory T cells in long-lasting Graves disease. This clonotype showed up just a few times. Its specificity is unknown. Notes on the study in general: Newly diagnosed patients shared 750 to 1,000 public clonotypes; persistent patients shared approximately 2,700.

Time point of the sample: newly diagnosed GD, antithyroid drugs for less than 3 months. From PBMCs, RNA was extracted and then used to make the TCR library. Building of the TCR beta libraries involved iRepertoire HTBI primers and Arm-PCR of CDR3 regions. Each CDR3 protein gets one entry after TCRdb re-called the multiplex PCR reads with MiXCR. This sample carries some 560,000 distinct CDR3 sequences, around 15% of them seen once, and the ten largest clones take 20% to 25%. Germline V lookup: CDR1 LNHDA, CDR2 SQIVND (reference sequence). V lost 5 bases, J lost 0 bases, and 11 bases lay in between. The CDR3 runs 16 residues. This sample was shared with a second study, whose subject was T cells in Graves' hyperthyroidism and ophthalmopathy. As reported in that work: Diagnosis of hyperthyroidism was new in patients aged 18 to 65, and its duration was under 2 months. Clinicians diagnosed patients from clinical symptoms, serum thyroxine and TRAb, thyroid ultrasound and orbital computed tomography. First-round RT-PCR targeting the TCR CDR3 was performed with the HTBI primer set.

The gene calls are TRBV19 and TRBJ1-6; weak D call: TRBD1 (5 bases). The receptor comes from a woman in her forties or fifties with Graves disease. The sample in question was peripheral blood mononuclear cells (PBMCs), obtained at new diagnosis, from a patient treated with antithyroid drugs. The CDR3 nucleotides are TGTGCCAGTAGTGGGGACGGGAGCTCCTATAATTCACCCCTCCACTTT. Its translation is CASSGDGSSYNSPLHF.